This T cell receptor beta chain was captured by sequencing in a study of CD8 T cells in Susac syndrome. V lost 7 bases and J lost 3; bases outside the gene matches: 5. CDR3 length equals 12 residues. Germline V gene sequence: CDR1 SQVTM, CDR2 ANQGSEA. TCR beta was sequenced from blood CD8+ and CD4+ T cells. Treatment-naive patients with stable or active relapsing-remitting disease were the multiple sclerosis controls. The RNA input was roughly 0.45 to 1 ug, and it was reverse transcribed with random hexamers. One entry per CDR3 protein, called by TCRdb with MiXCR from the immunoSEQ multiplex PCR reads. The sample shows some 120,000 distinct CDR3 sequences, approximately 89% of them seen only once.

The clonotype was recovered from a human donor with multiple sclerosis. The chain is built from TRBV29-1 and TRBJ2-7; 8 positions match TRBD1. The specimen was CD8+ T cells from PBMCs. In DNA, the CDR3 is TGCAGCGGGACCGGGACAGGCTACGAGCAGTACTTC. Its translation: CSGTGTGYEQYF.